These 7 T cell receptor beta chains share one sample of origin, sequenced in a study of T cells in Graves' hyperthyroidism and ophthalmopathy. TCR beta CDR3 sequences were amplified from RNA transcripts. The HTBI primer set drove a first-round RT-PCR of the TCR CDR3. TCRdb reprocessed the multiplex PCR reads with MiXCR, giving one entry per CDR3 protein. The sample holds approximately 640,000 distinct CDR3 sequences, 17% seen once. Sequenced input: blood. The source is a man aged 50 to 60 with Graves' hyperthyroidism.

This clonotype was detected only a few times. V and J are TRBV14 and TRBJ1-2, with TRBD1 as a possible D gene (6 bases). The CDR3 has 17 residues. V lost 1 base and J 2 bases, leaving 17 bases between the germline ends. CDR1 SGHDN and CDR2 FVKESK come from the germline V gene. The CDR3 reads CASSQGRGTTTNYGYTF. The CDR3 DNA sequence: TGTGCCAGCAGCCAAGGCAGGGGTACTACAACCAACTATGGCTACACCTTC. The complete variable domain, with remaining parts taken from reference TRBV14 and TRBJ1-2, reads EAGVTQFPSHSVIEKGQTVTLRCDPISGHDNLYWYRRVMGKEIKFLLHFVKESKQDESGMPNNRFLAERTGGTYSTLKVQPAELEDSGVYFCASSQGRGTTTNYGYTFGSGTRLTVV.

This clonotype appeared many times. The chain joins TRBV7-3 to TRBJ1-1, with 7 nucleotides matching TRBD1. CDR3 length equals 13 residues. V lost 1 base, J lost 6 bases, and 2 bases stayed unmatched. Germline-derived CDR1 and CDR2 are SGHTA and FQGTGA. The CDR3 reads CASSLIQGAEAFF. Written as DNA, the CDR3 is TGTGCCAGCAGCTTAATCCAGGGGGCTGAAGCTTTCTTT. Full variable domain (outside the CDR3, taken from reference TRBV7-3 and TRBJ1-1): GAGVSQTPSNKVTEKGKYVELRCDPISGHTALYWYRQSLGQGPEFLIYFQGTGAADDSGLPNDRFFAVRPEGSVSTLKIQRTERGDSAVYLCASSLIQGAEAFFGQGTRLTVV.

This rearrangement joins TRBV27 to TRBJ2-7, with a tentative D call TRBD2 (5 bases). Germline CDR1 and CDR2: MNHEY and SMNVEV (reference sequence). Trimming took off 3 bases at V and 2 bases at J, with 14 bases between the two ends. The CDR3 spans 15 residues. The CDR3 DNA sequence: TGTGCCAGCAGTTTGAGGGCCGTCGGGGCCTACGAGCAGTACTTC. Translated: CASSLRAVGAYEQYF.

This clonotype has a count of ten or more. The rearrangement links TRBV12-3 or TRBV12-4 to TRBJ1-1, with D uncertain. The CDR3 runs 12 residues. V dropped 4 bases and J dropped 3 bases, with 6 bases sitting between them. Here the CDR3 reads CASSWTDTEAFF. The CDR3 DNA sequence: TGTGCCAGCAGTTGGACGGACACTGAAGCTTTCTTT.

This clonotype occurred a few times. This chain connects TRBV7-3 to TRBJ2-1; D is possibly TRBD2 (7 bases). Germline values: CDR1 SGHTA, CDR2 FQGTGA. V shed 4 bases and J shed 8 bases, with 15 bases lying between them. This CDR3 is built from 14 residues. This chain's CDR3 is CASSWGGGWDEQFF. In DNA form, the CDR3 reads TGTGCCAGCAGCTGGGGGGGCGGTTGGGATGAGCAGTTCTTC.

The genes are TRBV7-6 and TRBJ1-6; possibly TRBD1 for D (5 bases). This CDR3 is built from 17 residues. The V and J ends lost 3 bases and 4 bases respectively, with 16 bases between them. CDR1 SGHVS and CDR2 FNYEAQ come from the germline V gene. Here the CDR3 reads CASSLSTEGGYNSPLHF. CDR3 bases: TGTGCCAGCAGCTTGTCGACAGAGGGCGGATATAATTCACCCCTCCACTTT.

In its sample, this clonotype was seen a few times. V is TRBV9 and J is TRBJ2-3; perhaps TRBD1 as D (5 bases). Between the trimmed V and J ends, which lost 4 bases and 2 bases, there was a span of 11 bases. Germline values: CDR1 SGDLS, CDR2 YYNGEE. This CDR3 spans 14 amino acids. The CDR3 spells CASSKRTTTDTQYF. The DNA of the CDR3 is TGTGCCAGCAGCAAACGGACAACCACAGATACGCAGTATTTT.